The 12 T cell receptor beta chains given below trace back to one sample, sequenced in a study of cytomegalovirus exposure and HLA in healthy donors. Libraries were prepared by immunoSEQ multiplex PCR; TCRdb keeps only in-frame clonotypes and omits some of them. The repertoire holds roughly 250,000 clones, with 70% to 90% as singletons. The sequencing sample was made of PBMCs. The receptors stem from a woman aged 25 to 39 in good health and CMV-seropositive.

The rearrangement uses TRBV5-4 and TRBJ2-1, with D maybe TRBD2 (6 bases). Germline values: CDR1 SGHNT, CDR2 YYREEE (reference sequence). Trimming cost V 2 bases and J 3 bases, with 12 bases left between them. CDR3 size: 15 residues. CDR3 region: CASSFSGSNYNEQFF. The CDR3 coding sequence is TGTGCCAGCAGCTTTTCCGGGAGTAACTACAATGAGCAGTTCTTC.

The table lists this clone with a few counts. CDR3 amino acids: CASKTGTSGGNEQFF. CDR3 coding DNA: TGTGCCAGCAAAACCGGGACTAGCGGGGGGAATGAGCAGTTCTTC. This chain joins TRBV11-2 and TRBJ2-1, with 15 bases lining up with TRBD2. V shed 7 bases and J 7 bases; nucleotides not matched to a gene: 5. This CDR3 has 15 residues. Per the germline V gene, CDR1 is SGHAT and CDR2 is FQNNGV.

This chain uses TRBV7-6 with TRBJ2-1, with TRBD2 identical over 12 bases. The CDR3 contains 19 residues. Losses at the gene ends were 4 bases for V and 8 bases for J; bases not matched to a gene: 18. Germline-derived CDR1 and CDR2 are SGHVS and FNYEAQ. The CDR3 loop is CASSSFPLLTSGSRDEQFF. CDR3 in DNA: TGTGCCAGCAGCTCCTTCCCTTTATTGACTAGCGGGAGTAGGGATGAGCAGTTCTTC.

V is TRBV2 and J is TRBJ1-5; D call uncertain. This CDR3 contains 12 residues. Trimming pared 3 bases from V and 10 bases from J, leaving 10 bases between. The germline CDR1 and CDR2 sequences are SNHLY and FYNNEI. CDR3 sequence: CASSDPLKPQHF. For the CDR3, the DNA is TGTGCCAGCAGTGACCCGTTAAAACCCCAGCATTTT.

The chain employs TRBV5-4 and TRBJ2-5; D is unclear. CDR1 is SGHNT, CDR2 YYREEE, per germline (reference sequence). CDR3 size: 13 residues. V was cut by 2 bases and J by 2 bases, with 7 bases left in between. The CDR3 region is CASSFQDQETQYF. CDR3 DNA sequence: TGTGCCAGCAGCTTTCAGGATCAAGAGACCCAGTACTTC.

The gene calls are TRBV29-1 and TRBJ1-1, with D possibly TRBD1 on 5 matching bases. The V end was cut by 8 bases, the J end by 4 bases, with 17 bases between. Germline V gene sequence: CDR1 SQVTM, CDR2 ANQGSEA. CDR3 length: 13 residues. The CDR3 bases are TGCAGCATTGTTCAGGGCGGGGTCACTGAAGCTTTCTTT. It encodes CSIVQGGVTEAFF.

The chain joins TRBV30 to TRBJ2-5; TRBD1 might be the D (6 bases). CDR1 and CDR2 from the germline V gene are GTSNPN and SVGIG (reference sequence). The CDR3 is 13 residues long. Trimming removed 2 bases from V and 5 bases from J, with 12 bases in between. CDR3 loop: CAWSRAGEETQYF. The CDR3 DNA reads as TGTGCCTGGAGTCGGGCAGGGGAGGAGACCCAGTACTTC.

The chain links TRBV5-4 to TRBJ2-3, with 14 bases lining up with TRBD2. Trimming removed 4 bases from V and 1 base from J; junction bases left unmatched: 8. CDR1 SGHNT and CDR2 YYREEE come from the germline V gene (reference sequence). This CDR3 spans 18 amino acids. The CDR3 DNA is TGTGCCAGCAGCCGACTAGCGGGAGGGCCGCGGGGCACAGATACGCAGTATTTT. Its translation is CASSRLAGGPRGTDTQYF.

The genes are TRBV6-1 and TRBJ1-2, with D possibly matching TRBD1 (5 bases). Germline V lookup: CDR1 MNHNS, CDR2 SASEGT. The CDR3 runs 13 residues. Deletions cut 3 bases from V and 7 bases from J, with 12 bases between. CDR3 sequence: CASSESGRGGYTF. The CDR3 DNA reads TGTGCCAGCAGTGAGTCGGGTAGGGGTGGCTACACCTTC.

The CDR3: CASSLFPRETQYF. CDR3 bases: TGTGCCAGCAGTTTATTTCCGCGGGAGACCCAGTACTTC. This chain connects TRBV28 to TRBJ2-5; D ambiguous. Germline V gene data show CDR1 as MDHEN and CDR2 as SYDVKM. Deletions cut 1 base from V and 5 bases from J, with 8 bases between. This CDR3 contains 13 residues.

V is TRBV10-3 and J is TRBJ2-1; possibly TRBD1 for D (5 bases). The CDR3 length is 14 residues. The germline V gene has CDR1 ENHRY and CDR2 SYGVKD. V was cut by 2 bases and J by 6 bases, with 11 bases left in between. CDR3 amino acids: CAISESTGGNEQFF. CDR3 DNA sequence: TGTGCCATCAGTGAGAGTACAGGCGGCAATGAGCAGTTCTTC.

The J gene is TRBJ2-2, the V gene TRBV19; D perhaps matches TRBD1 (6 bases). V lost 8 bases and J lost 5, with 9 bases in between. Germline CDR1 is LNHDA and CDR2 is SQIVND (reference sequence). The CDR3 totals 12 residues. The CDR3 protein is CASEQGTGELFF. The CDR3 DNA reads TGTGCCAGTGAACAGGGTACCGGGGAGCTGTTTTTT.